Listed below are T cell receptor beta chains from one sample, sequenced in a study of response to subunit inactivated influenza vaccine. MiXCR, applied by TCRdb to the RT-PCR reads, yields one record per CDR3 protein. The sample contains 700,000 to 800,000 distinct CDR3 sequences, 15% to 20% of which appear only once. The sequenced sample was PBMCs from blood, obtained 4 to 6 days after vaccination. The receptors originated from a man between 45 and 60 years old who received an inactivated influenza vaccine. Each CDR3 is given without its conserved first and last residue. Clone size is stated in some rows and not others, as once, few, many or a class when expanded.

abundance | j_gene | v_gene | CDR3aa
. | TRBJ2-1 | TRBV4-3 | ASSPDPPGGVYNEQF
. | TRBJ2-2 | TRBV4-3 | ASSQGTGGTGELF
. | TRBJ2-3 | TRBV14 | ASSPGPGGADTQY
few | TRBJ2-1 | TRBV6-2/TRBV6-3 | ASSYLGRGYNEQF
few | TRBJ2-1 | TRBV7-3 | ASSLLSASSNEQF
. | TRBJ2-7 | TRBV5-1 | ASSLPDGSGQY
. | TRBJ2-7 | TRBV24-1 | ATSDPTGEQY
few | TRBJ2-4 | TRBV20-1 | SALGQGAKNIQY
many | TRBJ2-2 | TRBV5-5 | ASNRNTGGWTGELF
. | TRBJ2-3 | TRBV7-9 | ADPSMASSTDTQY
. | TRBJ2-1 | TRBV6-1 | ASRAGTGGHEQF
many | TRBJ2-3 | TRBV20-1 | SASGLAGVTDTQY
. | TRBJ1-1 | TRBV5-1 | ASRSTVSNTEAF
few | TRBJ2-1 | TRBV4-3 | ASARGLGNNEQF
few | TRBJ2-3 | TRBV7-2 | ASSLGGDLTDTQY
. | TRBJ2-1 | TRBV14 | ASSHAGPAYEQF
. | TRBJ2-6 | TRBV20-1 | SAPTSPTGSGANVLT
. | TRBJ1-2 | TRBV20-1 | SAGQSTGGLDGYT
many | TRBJ2-7 | TRBV21-1 | ASSKGTNPPYEQY
few | TRBJ2-3 | TRBV19 | ASSIFGRTTGTRTDTQY
few | TRBJ1-1 | TRBV28 | ASISTGRITAEAF
few | TRBJ1-5 | TRBV5-1 | ASSLGPDYQPQH
few | TRBJ2-2 | TRBV4-3 | ASSYGQLNTGELF
few | TRBJ2-5 | TRBV6-5 | ASSFGTGGKTQY
many | TRBJ2-1 | TRBV7-9 | ASSSRTNPSQF
few | TRBJ2-3 | TRBV7-2 | ASSRTSAHTDTQY
. | TRBJ2-2 | TRBV10-3 | AIRGDGAEGYTGELF
few | TRBJ1-6 | TRBV12-3/TRBV12-4 | ASSLGGASPLH
. | TRBJ2-5 | TRBV14 | ASSQGPRETQY
. | TRBJ1-2 | TRBV20-1 | SARARSNYGYT
. | TRBJ2-5 | TRBV4-2 | ASSQDAALQETQY
few | TRBJ2-1 | TRBV20-1 | SATKGLAGGFYNEQF
many | TRBJ1-5 | TRBV18 | ASSPQTGGNQPQH
. | TRBJ2-1 | TRBV5-1 | ASSLAQGVRHEQF
. | TRBJ2-1 | TRBV28 | ASSFGELNEQF
. | TRBJ2-1 | TRBV14 | ASSQAPYGGAYNEQF
many | TRBJ2-7 | TRBV20-1 | SARDQGLAGGKFSYEQY
. | TRBJ2-1 | TRBV15 | ATSNRDRLYNEQF
few | TRBJ2-7 | TRBV3-1 | ASSQDPGQSYEQY
many | TRBJ1-1 | TRBV5-1 | ASSSETGNTEAF
many | TRBJ1-2 | TRBV6-2/TRBV6-3 | ASSSSIAEVFYGYT
few | TRBJ1-1 | TRBV7-9 | ASSYPAGKNTEAF
. | TRBJ1-3 | TRBV4-2 | ASSPSVLLSGNTIY
many | TRBJ1-2 | TRBV10-3 | AINHEGQYGYT
few | TRBJ2-5 | TRBV28 | ASSTSTGTGGEETQY
. | TRBJ1-5 | TRBV20-1 | SARGGTGVQPQH
few | TRBJ2-1 | TRBV28 | ASSFTNDNEQF
. | TRBJ2-7 | TRBV10-3 | AISEPRTGYEQY
few | TRBJ2-1 | TRBV5-4 | ASSLVVGEEQF
. | TRBJ1-5 | TRBV5-6 | ASSSGQGARQPQH
many | TRBJ1-1 | TRBV29-1 | SVPPWTGGTEAF
. | TRBJ1-2 | TRBV3-1 | ADRGRGYGYT
. | TRBJ1-6 | TRBV7-9 | ASSPPGQGRGSPLH